Following are 20 T cell receptor beta chains from one sample sequenced in a study of control samples from healthy donors and cancer patients. Using immunoSEQ multiplex PCR, the repertoire was profiled, and TCRdb retains in-frame clones only, with some absent. In the table there are about 140,000 clones, around 90% of which are singletons. Sequencing used blood. The source of these receptors is a man aged 30-40 years in good health.

This chain connects TRBV12-3 or TRBV12-4 to TRBJ2-5, with D unresolved. This CDR3 is 13 amino acids long. The V end lost 2 bases, the J end lost 7 bases, and 11 bases lay between the germline ends. The CDR3 spells CASSLRRPRTQYF. CDR3 coding DNA: TGTGCCAGCAGTTTAAGACGTCCTAGGACCCAGTACTTC.

The table lists this clone with a count of one. The chain recombines TRBV19 with TRBJ1-1; 8 bases fit TRBD1. Germline assignment: CDR1 LNHDA and CDR2 SQIVND (reference sequence). The J segment lost 4 bases and the V segment lost 3 bases, leaving 10 bases of the junction unmatched. The CDR3 consists of 16 residues. CDR3 sequence (DNA): TGTGCCAGTAGTATGGCCCCCGCAGGGGGCGGCACTGAAGCTTTCTTT. Translating gives CASSMAPAGGGTEAFF.

This sequence joins TRBV28 and TRBJ1-2; D gene unclear. The germline gives CDR1 MDHEN, CDR2 SYDVKM. Trimming removed 2 bases at V and 5 bases at J, with 3 bases between. This CDR3 comprises 11 residues. CDR3 nucleotide sequence: TGTGCCAGCAGTTTAAGTTATGGCTACACCTTC. It codes for CASSLSYGYTF.

This sequence joins TRBV19 and TRBJ2-4; TRBD2 aligns across 12 bases. Germline values: CDR1 LNHDA, CDR2 SQIVND (reference sequence). This CDR3 is built from 18 residues. Trimming cost V 5 bases and J 2 bases; bases outside gene matches: 10. The CDR3 DNA reads TGTGCCAGTAGTCCGAGGACTAGCGGGACTTCAACCAAAAACATTCAGTACTTC. Its protein is CASSPRTSGTSTKNIQYF.

The V call is TRBV7-2, the J call TRBJ1-2; TRBD1 matches 10 bases. The CDR3 has 14 residues. Germline lookup yields CDR1 SGHTA and CDR2 FQGNSA. J lost 4 bases, V lost 4 bases, and 3 bases had no gene match. The CDR3 sequence is CASSSWTGGYGYTF. In nucleotides, the CDR3 is TGTGCCAGCAGCTCTTGGACAGGGGGCTATGGCTACACCTTC.

This rearrangement joins TRBV25-1 to TRBJ1-1, with 8 bases that match TRBD1. The CDR3 spans 13 residues. J was trimmed by 5 bases and V by 3 bases; bases with no gene match: 2. From germline, CDR1 is MGHDK and CDR2 SYGVNS. CDR3: CASSERQGTEAFF. The CDR3, as DNA: TGTGCCAGCAGTGAGAGACAGGGGACTGAAGCTTTCTTT.

The V gene is TRBV19, the J gene TRBJ2-1, with 9 bases aligning to TRBD2. Germline CDR1 and CDR2: LNHDA and SQIVND (reference sequence). Unmatched junction bases numbered 9, after V lost 7 bases and J lost 5 bases. The CDR3 sequence is 15 residues long. The CDR3 here is CASNDGAGGDNEQFF. In DNA form, the CDR3 reads TGTGCCAGTAATGATGGGGCGGGAGGGGACAATGAGCAGTTCTTC.

V gene TRBV3-1 (or the pseudogene TRBV3-2) combines with J gene TRBJ2-3; no definite D call. Germline assignment: CDR1 LGHDT and CDR2 YNNKEL (reference sequence). This CDR3 contains 12 residues. V lost 1 base, J lost 7 bases, and 6 bases lay in between. The CDR3 nucleotides are TGTGCCAGCAGCCAAGTTGAGTATACGCAGTATTTT. Its translation is CASSQVEYTQYF.

The chain uses TRBV30 and TRBJ2-1, with D tentatively TRBD1 or TRBD2 (6 bases each). V gave up 4 bases and J gave up 4 bases, with 17 bases separating them. Germline CDR1 reads GTSNPN; CDR2 reads SVGIG (reference sequence). This CDR3 is 15 amino acids long. The CDR3 region is CAWTATGGGYNEQFF. The CDR3 bases are TGTGCCTGGACCGCCACCGGGGGCGGGTACAATGAGCAGTTCTTC.

This chain connects TRBV7-2 to TRBJ2-6; D is ambiguous. This CDR3 has 16 amino acids. V dropped 1 base and J dropped 9 bases, with 16 bases sitting between them. Germline assignment: CDR1 SGHTA and CDR2 FQGNSA. CDR3 nucleotide sequence: TGTGCCAGCAGCTTAGGGGCAGATCCATCCCTCAACGTCCTGACTTTC. It yields the protein CASSLGADPSLNVLTF.

The gene calls are TRBV6-5 and TRBJ2-5; D is tentatively TRBD1 or TRBD2 (7 bases each). This CDR3 has 13 amino acids. Trimming removed 7 bases from V and 12 bases from J, with 21 bases in between. Germline loops: CDR1 MNHEY, CDR2 SVGAGI. This CDR3 reads CASKIGGQGGKYF. CDR3 DNA: TGTGCCAGCAAGATTGGCGGTCAGGGGGGGAAGTACTTC.

The CDR3: CASSLGGKGYSNQPQHF. As DNA, the CDR3 is TGCGCCAGCAGTCTGGGAGGAAAAGGGTATAGCAATCAGCCCCAGCATTTT. The chain uses TRBV23-1 and TRBJ1-5, with D uncertain. TRBV23-1 is sorted into the ORF group, with uncertain function. V was shortened by 4 bases and J by 0 bases, with 16 bases between the two germline ends. The CDR3 extends over 17 amino acids.

The chain joins TRBV6-1 to TRBJ2-2; 7 bases line up with TRBD2. CDR1 is MNHNS, CDR2 SASEGT, per germline. V shed 4 bases and J 0 bases; nucleotides not matched to a gene: 5. CDR3 length: 16 residues. The chain's CDR3 is CASSARLAANTGELFF. CDR3 DNA sequence: TGTGCCAGCAGTGCCCGACTAGCTGCGAACACCGGGGAGCTGTTTTTT.

The CDR3 here is CASTSPGQQYEQYF. CDR3 bases: TGTGCCAGCACCTCCCCGGGACAGCAGTACGAGCAGTACTTC. This chain links TRBV7-9 with TRBJ2-7; 7 bases agree with TRBD1. CDR3 length equals 14 residues. Germline CDR1 is SEHNR and CDR2 is FQNEAQ (reference sequence). The V gene end was trimmed by 7 bases and the J gene end by 4 bases; junction bases not matched to a gene: 10.

The chain recombines TRBV15 with TRBJ2-1; the match to TRBD2 covers 7 bases. V lost 5 bases, J lost 13 bases, and 5 bases stayed unmatched. The germline gives CDR1 LNHNV, CDR2 YYDKDF (reference sequence). CDR3 length: 11 residues. In DNA form, the CDR3 reads TGTGCCACCAGCTTGACTAGCATTCAGTTCTTC. Protein: CATSLTSIQFF.

The CDR3 reads CASSLLQGVPEAFF. Here the CDR3 DNA reads TGTGCCAGCAGCTTACTTCAGGGTGTCCCTGAAGCTTTCTTT. This rearrangement joins TRBV7-2 to TRBJ1-1, with TRBD1 as a possible D gene (5 bases). The germline V gene has CDR1 SGHTA and CDR2 FQGNSA. The CDR3 spans 14 residues. V was cut by 2 bases and J by 6 bases, with 13 bases left in between. The full variable domain, completed using reference TRBV7-2 and TRBJ1-1, is GAGVSQSPSNKVTEKGKDVELRCDPISGHTALYWYRQSLGQGLEFLIYFQGNSAPDKSGLPSDRFSAERTGGSVSTLTIQRTQQEDSAVYLCASSLLQGVPEAFFGQGTRLTVV.

The rearrangement joins TRBV29-1 to TRBJ1-3; D gene ambiguous. CDR1 is SQVTM and CDR2 is ANQGSEA in the germline V gene. The CDR3 sequence is 13 residues long. Between the trimmed V and J ends, which lost 4 bases and 0 bases, there was a span of 7 bases. CDR3 sequence reads: CSVVSLSGNTIYF. Written as DNA, the CDR3 is TGCAGCGTTGTCTCCCTCTCTGGAAACACCATATATTTT.

The chain has TRBV2 and TRBJ1-1; unclear D gene. V was shortened by 6 bases and J by 1 base, with 9 bases between the two germline ends. CDR3 size: 13 residues. Germline CDR1 is SNHLY and CDR2 is FYNNEI. In nucleotides, the CDR3 is TGTGCCAGCAGACCCCGAGCGAACACTGAAGCTTTCTTT. Translation gives CASRPRANTEAFF.

This clone has a single count. This rearrangement joins TRBV10-3 to TRBJ2-3; D gene unclear. In germline, CDR1 is ENHRY, CDR2 SYGVKD. The CDR3 totals 11 residues. Trimming removed 5 bases from V and 4 bases from J, with 4 bases in between. CDR3 sequence: CAISRADTQYF. As DNA, the CDR3 is TGTGCCATCAGTCGAGCAGATACGCAGTATTTT.

This sequence joins TRBV4-3 and TRBJ2-7; tentative D call: TRBD2 (6 bases). Germline lookup yields CDR1 LGHNA and CDR2 YSLEER. The CDR3 length is 16 residues. The ends were cut back, 1 base at V and 2 bases at J, with 15 bases in the middle. This CDR3 is CASSQGISGLPYEQYF. For the CDR3, the DNA is TGCGCCAGCAGCCAAGGTATTAGCGGATTACCCTACGAGCAGTACTTC.